A single sample gave rise to the 12 T cell receptor beta chains below, sequenced in a study of blood T cells in healthy people across ages. A second about 7 to 11 cycle PCR used barcoded and J-beta primers. In TCRdb, the 5' RACE reads were re-called with MiXCR into one record per CDR3 protein. The sample carries approximately 800,000 distinct CDR3 sequences, around half recorded once. Sequenced sample: blood. These receptors came from a man of 80 years or more in good health.

The V call is TRBV6-2 or TRBV6-3, the J call TRBJ2-7; 11 bases are a match to TRBD2. Germline CDR1 MNHEY, CDR2 SVGEGT. The junction had 5 bases not matched to a gene; V was cut back by 7 bases and J by 3 bases. The CDR3 covers 14 residues. The CDR3 DNA follows: TGTGCCAGCAACGCCCTAGCGGGAGGCTACGAGCAGTACTTC. It yields the protein CASNALAGGYEQYF.

The chain recombines TRBV7-2 with TRBJ2-7; perhaps TRBD2 as D (6 bases). V was pared by 7 bases and J by 4 bases, with 23 bases between. This CDR3 has 16 residues. The germline CDR1 and CDR2 sequences are SGHTA and FQGNSA. DNA for the CDR3: TGTGCCAGCACCAATAATGCGGGGCAGGGCGAGTACGAGCAGTACTTC. Residues: CASTNNAGQGEYEQYF.

The genes are TRBV3-1 and TRBJ2-7, with D unresolved. Trimming took 0 bases from V and 2 from J, leaving 5 bases between them. This CDR3 comprises 13 residues. Germline assignment: CDR1 LGHDT and CDR2 YNNKEL (reference sequence). The CDR3 here is CASSQDGTYEQYF. In DNA, the CDR3 is TGTGCCAGCAGCCAAGACGGAACCTACGAGCAGTACTTC.

This chain joins TRBV20-1 and TRBJ1-5; D gene ambiguous. Trimming took off 3 bases at V and 9 bases at J, with 12 bases between the two ends. The CDR3 covers 12 residues. Germline CDR1 is DFQATT and CDR2 is SNEGSKA (reference sequence). CDR3 amino acids: CSASVALGPQHF. The CDR3 DNA sequence: TGCAGTGCTAGTGTCGCCTTGGGGCCCCAGCATTTT.

This clonotype showed up just a few times. The chain employs TRBV20-1 and TRBJ1-5; TRBD1 is a possible D gene (5 bases). Trimming pared 4 bases from V and 7 bases from J, leaving 17 bases between. Germline assignment: CDR1 DFQATT and CDR2 SNEGSKA (reference sequence). The CDR3 has 14 residues. CDR3 sequence reads: CSANQGRREQPQHF. CDR3 sequence (DNA): TGCAGTGCTAACCAGGGTCGGAGGGAACAGCCCCAGCATTTT.

The chain links TRBV6-5 to TRBJ2-5; TRBD2 might be the D (5 bases). V was clipped by 0 bases and J by 4 bases, with 6 bases between them. This CDR3 is built from 13 residues. Germline CDR1 reads MNHEY; CDR2 reads SVGAGI. CDR3 sequence: CASSYSRGETQYF. The DNA for the CDR3 is TGTGCCAGCAGTTACTCACGGGGAGAGACCCAGTACTTC.

This clonotype was counted a few times. This sequence joins TRBV6-5 and TRBJ2-1, with D possibly TRBD1 on 6 matching bases. V lost 2 bases, J lost 6 bases, and 11 bases lay in between. The CDR3 loop spans 14 amino acids. Germline values: CDR1 MNHEY, CDR2 SVGAGI. This CDR3 is CASSYDWGLNEQFF. Written as DNA, the CDR3 is TGTGCCAGCAGTTACGATTGGGGGCTCAATGAGCAGTTCTTC.

This chain uses TRBV7-9 with TRBJ1-2; 7 bases fit TRBD1. The CDR3 spans 15 residues. CDR1 SEHNR and CDR2 FQNEAQ come from the germline V gene (reference sequence). Trimming took 5 bases from V and 6 from J; bases not matched to a gene: 12. The CDR3 loop reads CASSPPGAGGNGYTF. In DNA, the CDR3 is TGTGCCAGCAGCCCCCCGGGGGCAGGGGGGAATGGCTACACCTTC.

This clonotype has only a few counts. This rearrangement joins TRBV9 to TRBJ1-6; D may be TRBD1 (6 bases). Germline V gene lookup returns CDR1 SGDLS and CDR2 YYNGEE. This CDR3 contains 14 residues. Trimming stripped 6 bases from V and 10 bases from J, with 17 bases between. The CDR3 coding sequence is TGTGCCAGCAACCAGGGGCAGTCGGGATCACCCCTCCACTTT. Its protein is CASNQGQSGSPLHF.

This clonotype was seen many times. The rearrangement links TRBV12-3 or TRBV12-4 to TRBJ1-2, with D hard to call. Trimming took 3 bases from V and 8 from J, leaving 13 bases between them. CDR3 length: 13 amino acids. The DNA of the CDR3 is TGTGCCAGCAGTTTGGCCCAAACAGCCGGCTACACCTTC. This sequence encodes CASSLAQTAGYTF.

The chain employs TRBV6-5 and TRBJ2-5; D perhaps matches TRBD1 (5 bases). CDR3 length: 15 residues. V dropped 2 bases and J dropped 6 bases, with 16 bases sitting between them. Germline CDR1 is MNHEY and CDR2 is SVGAGI. The CDR3 bases are TGTGCCAGCAGTTACAACCTCCAGGGCGTGAAGACCCAGTACTTC. Protein sequence: CASSYNLQGVKTQYF.

The chain joins TRBV20-1 to TRBJ2-5; 12 bases agree with TRBD1. CDR3 length: 15 residues. Germline CDR1 and CDR2: DFQATT and SNEGSKA (reference sequence). Trimming took 0 bases from V and 11 from J; bases not matched to a gene: 10. Written as DNA, the CDR3 is TGCAGTGCTAGAGATAGGGACAGGGGGCATAGGGAGCAGTACTTC. Protein: CSARDRDRGHREQYF.